Listed below are T cell receptor beta chains from one sample, sequenced in a study of blood T cells in healthy people across ages. TCRdb re-called the 5' RACE reads through MiXCR, storing one row per CDR3 protein. The sample yields hundreds of thousands of distinct CDR3 sequences, approximately 30% seen once. The specimen was blood. The receptors originated from a woman older than 75 in good health. CDR3s include the opening cysteine and the closing phenylalanine or tryptophan.

TRBJ1-2 | TRBV7-9 | CASSLVLDGYTF
TRBJ1-5 | TRBV4-3 | CASSQDFGQGYQPQHF
TRBJ1-2 | TRBV20-1 | CSARNVEGAGGYTF
TRBJ1-5 | TRBV4-3 | CASSQGPNSNQPQHF
TRBJ2-1 | TRBV3-1 | CASSQSDGRIRDNEQFF
TRBJ1-5 | TRBV12-3/TRBV12-4 | CTSSSGYRYNNQPQHF
TRBJ2-5 | TRBV6-6 | CASSYLDRHQETQYF
TRBJ2-7 | TRBV20-1 | CSARERAGYTNEQYF
TRBJ2-5 | TRBV6-2/TRBV6-3 | CASSPPTGRGETQYF
TRBJ2-2 | TRBV2 | CASRDGTVNTGELFF
TRBJ2-1 | TRBV20-1 | CSARDGTSGGANNEQFF